The T cell receptor beta chain described here comes from a study of Ad26.COV2.S vaccination and SARS-CoV-2 variants. Study at large: Donor got 5x10^10 or 1x10^11 viral particles of Ad26.COV2.S.

Findings of the study overall: Reportedly, spike-specific CD8+ and CD4+ T cell responses achieved substantial breadth once vaccination had taken place.

Points on this clone: Its specificity is not known.

Treatment here: some 20 received Ad26.COV2.S at low or high dose, single or two shots; roughly five received placebo; per-sample allocation not given. Following the first vaccine or placebo injection, samples were taken on day 63. Unmatched junction bases numbered 2, after V lost 1 base and J lost 2 bases. Germline values: CDR1 SGHRS, CDR2 YFSETQ. The CDR3 totals 15 residues. Measured with immunoSEQ multiplex PCR; TCRdb has only the in-frame clones, and not every one. Found here are hundreds of thousands of clones, 75% to 90% of them singletons; the top ten hold about 10%. This rearrangement joins TRBV5-1 to TRBJ2-2, with 7 bases matching TRBD1. Sample: peripheral blood, taken in a trial of Ad26.COV2.S vaccine versus placebo. The TCR sequence derives from a person between 18 and 59 years old who received the Ad26.COV2.S COVID-19 vaccine or a placebo. CDR3 protein: CASSLRDSNTGELFF. The DNA of the CDR3 is TGCGCCAGCAGCTTGCGGGACAGTAACACCGGGGAGCTGTTTTTT.